The 28 T cell receptor beta chains given below trace back to one sample, sequenced in a study of cytotoxic CD8 clonotypes in ibrutinib-treated CLL. Generated by immunoSEQ multiplex PCR, the TCRdb table keeps only in-frame clones and is missing some. Here the sample spans about 120,000 clones, approximately 58% being singletons. The specimen was PBMCs, collected after 24 months of ibrutinib treatment. Receptors were obtained from a human donor with chronic lymphocytic leukemia.

This clone was recorded a few times. The chain is built from TRBV10-3 and TRBJ1-1, with 10 bases that match TRBD1. The junction had 2 bases not matched to a gene; V was cut back by 3 bases and J by 1 base. This CDR3 contains 15 residues. Germline V gene data show CDR1 as ENHRY and CDR2 as SYGVKD. The CDR3 reads CAISDRDRGNTEAFF. The CDR3 DNA follows: TGTGCCATCAGTGACCGGGACAGGGGGAACACTGAAGCTTTCTTT.

The genes are TRBV4-2 and TRBJ1-5; D remains ambiguous. Germline CDR1 reads LGHNA; CDR2 reads YNFKEQ. The germline V and J ends were trimmed by 2 bases and 4 bases, with 9 bases remaining between them. This CDR3 is 14 amino acids long. CDR3 region: CASSQQDSNQPQHF. The CDR3 DNA reads as TGTGCCAGCAGCCAACAGGACTCTAATCAGCCCCAGCATTTT.

With regard to this clone: A single base separates this from a much larger clone, so it may be a read error. The chain carries TRBV9 and TRBJ2-7; D not resolved. The CDR3 runs 12 residues. Trimming left V 3 bases short and J 1 base short, with 5 bases between. Germline CDR1 is SGDLS and CDR2 is YYNGEE. In DNA, the CDR3 is TGTGCCAGCAGCGGATTTTCCTACGAGCAGTACTTC. Translated: CASSGFSYEQYF.

The V gene is TRBV7-2, the J gene TRBJ2-1, with TRBD2 as a possible D gene (5 bases). The CDR3 runs to 13 residues. In germline, CDR1 is SGHTA, CDR2 FQGNSA. V was pared by 0 bases and J by 13 bases, with 13 bases between. The CDR3 nucleotides are TGTGCCAGCAGCTTAGCGCCGGGGTCCAGACAGTTCTTC. Translating gives CASSLAPGSRQFF.

The rearrangement joins TRBV9 to TRBJ1-1, with D perhaps matching TRBD1 (5 bases). The CDR3 consists of 12 residues. CDR1 is SGDLS, CDR2 YYNGEE, per germline. Between the trimmed V and J ends, which lost 7 bases and 3 bases, there was a span of 10 bases. The CDR3 here is CASPGCDTEAFF. The CDR3 coding sequence is TGTGCCAGCCCAGGGTGCGACACTGAAGCTTTCTTT.

This clone showed up just a few times. The rearrangement joins TRBV30 to TRBJ2-1; TRBD2 is a possible D gene (6 bases). V dropped 7 bases and J dropped 7 bases, with 23 bases sitting between them. Germline loops: CDR1 GTSNPN, CDR2 SVGIG (reference sequence). The CDR3 totals 15 residues. The CDR3 is CAYVAVGQQSNEQFF. The CDR3 DNA reads as TGTGCCTACGTAGCGGTGGGGCAACAAAGTAATGAGCAGTTCTTC.

The chain links TRBV7-2 to TRBJ2-5; the D call may be TRBD1 or TRBD2 (5 bases each). The CDR3 loop spans 15 amino acids. Between the trimmed V and J ends, which lost 4 bases and 1 base, there was a span of 13 bases. Looked up from germline, CDR1 is SGHTA and CDR2 is FQGNSA. This CDR3 is CASSWGLVVQETQYF. The CDR3, as DNA: TGTGCCAGCAGCTGGGGGTTGGTAGTCCAAGAGACCCAGTACTTC. The full variable domain, completed using reference TRBV7-2 and TRBJ2-5, is GAGVSQSPSNKVTEKGKDVELRCDPISGHTALYWYRQSLGQGLEFLIYFQGNSAPDKSGLPSDRFSAERTGGSVSTLTIQRTQQEDSAVYLCASSWGLVVQETQYFGPGTRLLVL.

This chain links TRBV9 with TRBJ2-3; 10 bases are a match to TRBD2. This CDR3 region has 16 residues. The trim removed 3 bases at V and 4 bases at J, leaving 8 bases unmatched. Germline lookup yields CDR1 SGDLS and CDR2 YYNGEE. DNA of the CDR3: TGTGCCAGCAGCGGGCAGCGGGGGGGCATATCAGATACGCAGTATTTT. It codes for CASSGQRGGISDTQYF.

The chain uses TRBV6-5 and TRBJ1-2; tentatively, D is TRBD1 (6 bases). The CDR3 consists of 13 residues. Germline CDR1 is MNHEY and CDR2 is SVGAGI. The V end lost 6 bases, the J end lost 4 bases, and 12 bases lay between the germline ends. The CDR3 spells CASRSGTLYGYTF. The CDR3 DNA follows: TGTGCCAGCAGGTCCGGGACACTCTATGGCTACACCTTC.

The chain recombines TRBV7-2 with TRBJ2-1, with TRBD2 matching 9 bases. The CDR3 spans 17 residues. The ends lost 5 bases at V and 2 bases at J; junction bases unmatched: 10. Germline V gene sequence: CDR1 SGHTA, CDR2 FQGNSA. DNA for the CDR3: TGTGCCAGCAGCCCCACGAGCGGGGGGAAACCCTACAATGAGCAGTTCTTC. Protein product: CASSPTSGGKPYNEQFF. The whole variable domain, filled in from reference TRBV7-2 and TRBJ2-1, reads GAGVSQSPSNKVTEKGKDVELRCDPISGHTALYWYRQSLGQGLEFLIYFQGNSAPDKSGLPSDRFSAERTGGSVSTLTIQRTQQEDSAVYLCASSPTSGGKPYNEQFFGPGTRLTVL.

This clone was observed a few times. The chain recombines TRBV29-1 with TRBJ1-2; perhaps TRBD1 as D (6 bases). The CDR3 spans 13 residues. The germline gives CDR1 SQVTM, CDR2 ANQGSEA. V dropped 6 bases and J dropped 4 bases, with 15 bases sitting between them. The CDR3 bases are TGCAGCGTCCGCAGGGGAGGCGGCTATGGCTACACCTTC. Translated, it gives CSVRRGGGYGYTF.

This chain uses TRBV27 with TRBJ2-7; D is undetermined. Germline CDR1 is MNHEY and CDR2 is SMNVEV (reference sequence). V lost 2 bases, J lost 0 bases, and 8 bases lay in between. The CDR3 totals 14 residues. The CDR3 protein is CASSLKAASYEQYF. The CDR3 region has the DNA TGTGCCAGCAGTTTAAAAGCTGCCTCCTACGAGCAGTACTTC.

This chain uses TRBV6-1 with TRBJ1-2; 7 bases are a match to TRBD1. Trimming at V came to 6 bases and at J to 4 bases, leaving 5 bases not matched to a gene. The CDR3 runs to 13 residues. Germline V CDR1 and CDR2: MNHNS, SASEGT. DNA of the CDR3: TGTGCCAGCAGAACCGGGACAGTCTATGGCTACACCTTC. It specifies CASRTGTVYGYTF.

V gene TRBV7-8 combines with J gene TRBJ2-7, with no clear D. This CDR3 is built from 14 residues. V was clipped by 5 bases and J by 4 bases, with 15 bases between them. Germline loops: CDR1 SGHVS, CDR2 FQNEAQ. CDR3 loop: CASSLSRSRYEQYF. The CDR3 DNA sequence: TGTGCCAGCAGCCTAAGTAGGTCCCGTTACGAGCAGTACTTC. Using reference TRBV7-8 and TRBJ2-7 for the parts outside the CDR3, the full variable domain is GAGVSQSPRYKVAKRGQDVALRCDPISGHVSLFWYQQALGQGPEFLTYFQNEAQLDKSGLPSDRFFAERPEGSVSTLKIQRTQQEDSAVYLCASSLSRSRYEQYFGPGTRLTVT.

This clone was counted between two and nine times. This chain links TRBV27 with TRBJ1-6; D is undetermined. Germline assignment: CDR1 MNHEY and CDR2 SMNVEV (reference sequence). The CDR3 length is 13 residues. Trimming removed 5 bases from V and 6 bases from J, with 8 bases in between. The CDR3 DNA follows: TGTGCCAGCAGTCTCGGGAGTAATTCACCCCTCCACTTT. Translation: CASSLGSNSPLHF.

The rearrangement links TRBV29-1 to TRBJ1-4; maybe TRBD1 (6 bases). CDR3 size: 13 residues. Trimming removed 6 bases at V and 7 bases at J, with 15 bases between. Germline loops: CDR1 SQVTM, CDR2 ANQGSEA. CDR3 in DNA: TGCAGCGTCTCACAGGGACGGGGTGAAAAACTGTTTTTT. Protein product: CSVSQGRGEKLFF.

The chain uses TRBV6-5 and TRBJ1-1; perhaps TRBD1 as D (5 bases). The CDR3 runs to 14 residues. V was clipped by 6 bases and J by 2 bases, with 13 bases between them. Germline V CDR1 and CDR2: MNHEY, SVGAGI. This CDR3 is CASSPGGFNTEAFF. DNA of the CDR3: TGTGCCAGCAGCCCCGGGGGATTCAACACTGAAGCTTTCTTT.

The chain links TRBV28 to TRBJ1-2, with D hard to call. Germline loops: CDR1 MDHEN, CDR2 SYDVKM. The CDR3 is made up of 12 amino acids. Deletions cut 8 bases from V and 4 bases from J, with 11 bases between. CDR3 nucleotide sequence: TGTGCCAGCCGGCGATCTACCTATGGCTACACCTTC. Encoded protein: CASRRSTYGYTF.

The chain carries TRBV30 and TRBJ1-2, with D unresolved. Germline CDR1 and CDR2: GTSNPN and SVGIG (reference sequence). This CDR3 is 12 amino acids long. V lost 1 base to trimming and J lost 2 bases, with 5 bases between them. The CDR3 spells CAWSAGNYGYTF. For the CDR3, the DNA is TGTGCCTGGAGTGCGGGGAACTATGGCTACACCTTC. The complete variable domain, with remaining parts taken from reference TRBV30 and TRBJ1-2, reads SQTIHQWPATLVQPVGSPLSLECTVEGTSNPNLYWYRQAAGRGLQLLFYSVGIGQISSEVPQNLSASRPQDRQFILSSKKLLLSDSGFYLCAWSAGNYGYTFGSGTRLTVV.

This clone occurred once. The chain joins TRBV19 to TRBJ1-5; 7 bases fit TRBD1. Unmatched junction bases numbered 11, after V lost 5 bases and J lost 7 bases. CDR3 length: 15 residues. CDR1 and CDR2 (germline): LNHDA, SQIVND (reference sequence). The CDR3 region has the DNA TGTGCCAGTAGTCTATTCGACAGGGCCAGGCAGCCCCAGCATTTT. It translates to CASSLFDRARQPQHF. The full variable domain, rest sourced from reference TRBV19 and TRBJ1-5, is DGGITQSPKYLFRKEGQNVTLSCEQNLNHDAMYWYRQDPGQGLRLIYYSQIVNDFQKGDIAEGYSVSREKKESFPLTVTSAQKNPTAFYLCASSLFDRARQPQHFGDGTRLSIL.

J is TRBJ1-3 and V is TRBV19, with unresolved D. The V gene's germline CDR1 is LNHDA and CDR2 SQIVND (reference sequence). The germline V and J ends were trimmed by 5 bases and 4 bases, with 12 bases remaining between them. There are 14 residues in the CDR3. This chain's CDR3 is CASSSTQGGNTIYF. The CDR3 region has the DNA TGTGCCAGTAGTTCCACCCAAGGAGGAAACACCATATATTTT.

The J gene is TRBJ2-5, the V gene TRBV5-1; 12 bases fit TRBD2. The CDR3 loop spans 16 amino acids. The J segment lost 0 bases and the V segment lost 5 bases, leaving 5 bases of the junction unmatched. CDR1 and CDR2 from the germline V gene are SGHRS and YFSETQ. This CDR3 is CASSPTSGGNQETQYF. The CDR3 nucleotides read TGCGCCAGCAGTCCCACTAGCGGGGGGAACCAAGAGACCCAGTACTTC. The variable domain in full, with the rest retrieved from reference TRBV5-1 and TRBJ2-5, is KAGVTQTPRYLIKTRGQQVTLSCSPISGHRSVSWYQQTPGQGLQFLFEYFSETQRNKGNFPGRFSGRQFSNSRSEMNVSTLELGDSALYLCASSPTSGGNQETQYFGPGTRLLVL.

The chain carries TRBV7-3 and TRBJ1-1; no reliable D call. Germline lookup yields CDR1 SGHTA and CDR2 FQGTGA. V was clipped by 5 bases and J by 1 base, with 8 bases between them. The length of the CDR3 is 13 residues. CDR3 nucleotide sequence: TGTGCCAGCAGCCTTACAGCGAACACTGAAGCTTTCTTT. Protein sequence: CASSLTANTEAFF. The full variable domain, its missing parts supplied by reference TRBV7-3 and TRBJ1-1, is GAGVSQTPSNKVTEKGKYVELRCDPISGHTALYWYRQSLGQGPEFLIYFQGTGAADDSGLPNDRFFAVRPEGSVSTLKIQRTERGDSAVYLCASSLTANTEAFFGQGTRLTVV.

J is TRBJ2-1 and V is TRBV27; 7 bases agree with TRBD2. Germline CDR1 reads MNHEY; CDR2 reads SMNVEV (reference sequence). There are 13 residues in the CDR3. The V gene end was trimmed by 6 bases and the J gene end by 7 bases; junction bases not matched to a gene: 6. CDR3 bases: TGTGCCAGCAGGGGACTATCTTTGAATGAGCAGTTCTTC. The encoded protein is CASRGLSLNEQFF.

The chain uses TRBV4-1 and TRBJ1-2; no firm D call. Trimming stripped 1 base from V and 6 bases from J, with 21 bases between. Per the germline V gene, CDR1 is MGHRA and CDR2 is YSYEKL. The CDR3 loop spans 17 amino acids. CDR3 DNA: TGCGCCAGCAGCCAAGTCTCCTCTTACTCGGGAGGCCATGGCTACACCTTC. Translation gives CASSQVSSYSGGHGYTF.

There are a few counts of this clone. This CDR3 is CSAGTYEQYF. CDR3 DNA sequence: TGCAGTGCTGGTACCTACGAGCAGTACTTC. This chain joins TRBV20-1 and TRBJ2-7; D is ambiguous. In germline, CDR1 is DFQATT, CDR2 SNEGSKA (reference sequence). The CDR3 has 10 amino acids. V was shortened by 5 bases and J by 2 bases, with 4 bases between the two germline ends.

The chain recombines TRBV2 with TRBJ2-4; D uncertain. The CDR3 totals 15 residues. Trimming left V 5 bases short and J 6 bases short, with 17 bases between. CDR1 and CDR2 (germline): SNHLY, FYNNEI. The CDR3 protein is CASSRRTYGLNIQYF. For the CDR3, the DNA is TGTGCCAGCAGTCGCCGCACTTATGGTTTAAACATTCAGTACTTC.

The chain employs TRBV29-1 and TRBJ1-1, with D possibly matching TRBD1 (5 bases). V was shortened by 1 base and J by 7 bases, with 10 bases between the two germline ends. The length of the CDR3 is 12 residues. CDR1 SQVTM and CDR2 ANQGSEA come from the germline V gene. CDR3 sequence (DNA): TGCAGCGTTGAAGGGGGCGGTCGTGAAGCTTTCTTT. Its translation: CSVEGGGREAFF.